The source of this TCR beta chain is a study of T cell responses to AZD1222 COVID-19 vaccine. In the study overall: Second doses at about 4 or about 12 weeks were pooled. Findings and caveats of the study: At baseline, just a handful of AZD1222 recipients tested seropositive. It should be noted that donors were predominantly white British and more often female, and clonal diversity was possibly underestimated. Spike-specific TCRs gained breadth and depth after people received two AZD1222 doses.

On this clone itself: Its target is not known.

V shed 5 bases and J shed 0 bases, with 7 bases lying between them. This CDR3 is 13 amino acids long. Germline lookup yields CDR1 MRHNA and CDR2 SNTAGT. Assay used: immunoSEQ multiplex PCR; TCRdb lists only in-frame clones, some missing. The table has roughly 100,000 clones, roughly 89% seen once. The source of this sequence is an adult in good health. The rearrangement uses TRBV6-4 and TRBJ1-2; D possibly corresponds to TRBD1 (5 bases). The input for sequencing was peripheral blood, taken on day 0 of AZD1222 vaccination. CDR3 DNA sequence: TGTGCCAGCAGTCAGGGAGCTAACTATGGCTACACCTTC. Translation gives CASSQGANYGYTF.